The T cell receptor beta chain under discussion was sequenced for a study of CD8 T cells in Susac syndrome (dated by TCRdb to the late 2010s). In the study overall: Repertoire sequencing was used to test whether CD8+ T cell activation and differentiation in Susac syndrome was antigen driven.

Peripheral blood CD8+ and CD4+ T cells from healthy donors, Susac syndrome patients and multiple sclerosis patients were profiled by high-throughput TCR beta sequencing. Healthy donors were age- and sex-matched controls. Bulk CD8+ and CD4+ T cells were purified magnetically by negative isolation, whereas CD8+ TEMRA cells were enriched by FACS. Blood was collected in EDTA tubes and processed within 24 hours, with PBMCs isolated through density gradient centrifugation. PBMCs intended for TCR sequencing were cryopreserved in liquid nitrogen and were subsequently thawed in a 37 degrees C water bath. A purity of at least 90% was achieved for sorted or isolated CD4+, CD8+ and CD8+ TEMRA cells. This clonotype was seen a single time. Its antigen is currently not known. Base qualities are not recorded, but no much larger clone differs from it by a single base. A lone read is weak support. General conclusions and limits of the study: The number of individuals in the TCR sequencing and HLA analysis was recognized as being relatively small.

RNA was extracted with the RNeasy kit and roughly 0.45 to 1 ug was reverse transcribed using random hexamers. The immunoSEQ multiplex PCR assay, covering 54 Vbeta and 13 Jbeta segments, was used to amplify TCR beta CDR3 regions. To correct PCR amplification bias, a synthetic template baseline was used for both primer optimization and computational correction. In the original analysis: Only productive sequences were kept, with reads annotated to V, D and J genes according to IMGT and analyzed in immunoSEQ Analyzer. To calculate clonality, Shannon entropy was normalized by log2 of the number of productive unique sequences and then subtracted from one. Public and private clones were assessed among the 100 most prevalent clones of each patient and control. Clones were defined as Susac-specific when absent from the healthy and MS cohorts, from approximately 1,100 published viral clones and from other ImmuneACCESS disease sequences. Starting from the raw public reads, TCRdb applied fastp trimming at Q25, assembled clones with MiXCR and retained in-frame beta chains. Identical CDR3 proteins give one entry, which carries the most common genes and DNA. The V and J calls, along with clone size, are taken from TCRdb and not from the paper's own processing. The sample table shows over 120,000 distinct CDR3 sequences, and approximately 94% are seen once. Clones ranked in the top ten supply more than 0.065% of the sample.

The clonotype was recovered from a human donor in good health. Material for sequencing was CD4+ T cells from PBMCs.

At the DNA level, the sequence is TGTGCCACCCGGGGGAGCAATCAGCCCCAGCATTTT. This translates into CATRGSNQPQHF. The sequence joins TRBV27 to TRBJ1-5; the D gene is possibly TRBD1, with 5 bases matching. V is pared back by 10 bases and J by 1 base, with 8 bases lying between the germline termini. The CDR3 sequence holds 12 residues, the cysteine and phenylalanine included. Just CDR3 DNA is preserved here, 36 bases in frame from base 1. The germline V gene (reference sequence) sets CDR1 to MNHEY and CDR2 to SMNVEV.